The rows below give T cell receptor beta chains drawn from one sample of a study of blood T cell repertoires in COVID-19. Sequencing was performed with immunoSEQ multiplex PCR; in TCRdb, only in-frame clones are kept and a portion is missing. This sample yields around 300,000 clones, of which around four fifths are seen a single time; 4% to 5% belongs to the top ten. The source material was peripheral blood. Receptors originate from a woman aged 45-65 years with active or convalescent COVID-19. The CDR3 runs from the conserved cysteine through the conserved F or W. The D gene is left open where the match is weak. For some rows the clone size is stated as once, few or many, or as a class when expanded; others skip it.

abundance	v_gene	j_gene	d_gene	CDR3aa	CDR3nt
NA	TRBV18	TRBJ1-3	TRBD1	CASSPDRAGNTIYF	TGTGCCAGCTCACCCGACAGGGCTGGAAACACCATATATTTT
once	TRBV5-6	TRBJ1-2	NA	CASNPQGRSGYTF	TGTGCCAGCAACCCCCAGGGTAGGAGTGGCTACACCTTC
few	TRBV4-2	TRBJ2-7	TRBD2	CASSQAPFLAGVYEQYF	TGTGCCAGCAGCCAAGCCCCTTTCCTAGCGGGGGTCTACGAGCAGTACTTC
NA	TRBV5-1	TRBJ2-3	NA	CASSLQGFLPTDTQYF	TGCGCCAGCAGTTTACAGGGCTTTCTCCCCACAGATACGCAGTATTTT
NA	TRBV28	TRBJ1-5	TRBD1	CASSLGQNLGQLYSNQPQHF	TGTGCCAGCAGTTTGGGGCAAAACCTGGGACAGCTATATAGCAATCAGCCCCAGCATTTT
NA	TRBV12-3/TRBV12-4	TRBJ1-2	NA	CASSQGHGYTF	TGTGCCAGCAGTCAGGGGCATGGCTACACCTTC
NA	TRBV5-1	TRBJ1-1	TRBD1	CASSLGTGVVDTEAFF	TGCGCCAGCAGCTTAGGGACAGGGGTGGTCGACACTGAAGCTTTCTTT
NA	TRBV3-1/TRBV3-2	TRBJ2-1	NA	CASSQESRNNEQFF	TGTGCCAGCAGCCAAGAATCGAGAAACAATGAGCAGTTCTTC
NA	TRBV7-9	TRBJ1-1	NA	CASSPRGGGSTEAFF	TGTGCCAGCAGCCCGAGGGGAGGGGGGAGCACTGAAGCTTTCTTT
NA	TRBV13	TRBJ1-4	TRBD1	CASSPRGTGREEKLFF	TGTGCCAGCAGCCCACGAGGGACAGGCCGGGAGGAAAAACTGTTTTTT
NA	TRBV20-1	TRBJ1-3	NA	CSATRGDTIYF	TGCAGTGCTACCCGCGGGGACACCATATATTTT
NA	TRBV18	TRBJ1-1	NA	CASSNVVQLNTEAFF	TGTGCCAGCTCAAACGTGGTACAATTGAACACTGAAGCTTTCTTT
NA	TRBV5-1	TRBJ2-3	NA	CASSLYDSTDTQYF	TGCGCCAGCAGCTTGTACGACTCCACAGATACGCAGTATTTT
NA	TRBV19	TRBJ2-2	TRBD2	CASSGLATYTGELFF	TGTGCCAGTAGTGGACTAGCGACGTACACCGGGGAGCTGTTTTTT
NA	TRBV7-2	TRBJ2-7	TRBD2	CASSLEAGLGEYEQYF	TGTGCCAGCAGCTTAGAAGCGGGGCTAGGGGAATACGAGCAGTACTTC
NA	TRBV5-5	TRBJ2-2	NA	CASSFQGLSTGELFF	TGTGCCAGCAGCTTTCAGGGTCTAAGCACCGGGGAGCTGTTTTTT
NA	TRBV7-9	TRBJ1-4	NA	CASSSGQDLKREKLFF	TGTGCCAGCAGCTCCGGACAAGACCTTAAACGCGAAAAACTGTTTTTT
NA	TRBV29-1	TRBJ1-3	TRBD1	CSVARTGGAGNTIYF	TGCAGCGTTGCTAGGACAGGGGGAGCTGGAAACACCATATATTTT
NA	TRBV6-5	TRBJ2-7	NA	CASSYSLVTSYEQYF	TGTGCCAGCAGTTACTCCTTAGTGACTTCCTACGAGCAGTACTTC
once	TRBV28	TRBJ2-2	TRBD2	CASSFGGRMSGELFF	TGTGCCAGCAGTTTCGGCGGGAGGATGAGCGGGGAGCTGTTTTTT
few	TRBV5-1	TRBJ2-3	TRBD2	CASSLLNPAGVSDTQYF	TGCGCCAGCAGCTTGTTGAATCCAGCGGGAGTTTCGGATACGCAGTATTTT
once	TRBV28	TRBJ1-3	NA	CASSLPPAGLHSGNTIYF	TGTGCCAGCAGTCTCCCTCCGGCAGGGCTTCACTCTGGAAACACCATATATTTT
NA	TRBV7-9	TRBJ2-1	NA	CASSVQGTEQFF	TGTGCCAGCAGCGTACAGGGAACTGAGCAGTTCTTC
NA	TRBV12-5	TRBJ2-7	TRBD1	CASGFRDRPYEQYF	TGTGCTAGTGGTTTCCGGGACAGGCCCTACGAGCAGTACTTC
NA	TRBV7-9	TRBJ1-3	TRBD1	CASSPDRVGGNTIYF	TGTGCCAGCAGCCCGGACAGGGTTGGTGGAAACACCATATATTTT
NA	TRBV7-7	TRBJ2-5	TRBD2	CASSLDESSGRETQYF	TGTGCTAGCAGCTTAGATGAGTCTAGCGGGAGGGAGACCCAGTACTTC
NA	TRBV7-8	TRBJ2-7	NA	CASSLTGLLYEQYF	TGTGCCAGCAGCTTAACAGGATTACTCTACGAGCAGTACTTC
NA	TRBV6-5	TRBJ1-3	NA	CASSVTGNTIYF	TGTGCCAGCAGCGTTACAGGAAACACCATATATTTT
NA	TRBV6-5	TRBJ1-1	NA	CASNDGSREAFF	TGTGCCAGCAACGACGGGAGCCGTGAAGCTTTCTTT
NA	TRBV7-2	TRBJ1-1	NA	CASSLAAPAKAFF	TGTGCCAGCAGCTTAGCGGCCCCCGCAAAAGCTTTCTTT
NA	TRBV19	TRBJ2-1	NA	CASAATGYNEQFF	TGTGCCAGTGCCGCGACTGGATACAATGAGCAGTTCTTC
NA	TRBV7-8	TRBJ1-1	NA	CASSLGGDTEAFF	TGTGCCAGCAGCTTAGGAGGTGACACTGAAGCTTTCTTT
NA	TRBV28	TRBJ1-2	NA	CASSLVGGYTF	TGTGCCAGCAGTTTAGTCGGGGGGTACACCTTC
NA	TRBV6-1	TRBJ2-2	NA	CASVPSLTNTGELFF	TGTGCCAGCGTTCCTAGTTTAACGAACACCGGGGAGCTGTTTTTT
NA	TRBV2	TRBJ2-1	TRBD2	CASSDGAGGPGEQFF	TGTGCCAGCAGTGACGGCGCGGGAGGGCCTGGTGAGCAGTTCTTC
NA	TRBV2	TRBJ2-1	NA	CASSDPQRINNEQFF	TGTGCCAGCAGTGACCCCCAGCGGATTAACAATGAGCAGTTCTTC
NA	TRBV28	TRBJ1-6	NA	CASSLERGSPLHF	TGTGCCAGCAGCTTGGAGCGGGGTTCACCCCTCCACTTT
NA	TRBV7-2	TRBJ2-5	NA	CASSLGGAGGETQYF	TGTGCCAGCAGCTTAGGGGGGGCAGGGGGAGAGACCCAGTACTTC
NA	TRBV24-1	TRBJ1-1	NA	CATSDFPQNTEAFF	TGTGCCACCAGTGATTTCCCACAAAACACTGAAGCTTTCTTT
NA	TRBV5-1	TRBJ2-1	TRBD2	CASSTGTSGRNEQFF	TGCGCCAGCAGCACCGGGACTAGCGGGAGAAATGAGCAGTTCTTC
NA	TRBV1	TRBJ2-3	NA	CTSSQVKTSGRDTDTQYF	TGCACCAGCAGCCAAGTTAAGACTAGCGGGAGAGATACAGATACGCAGTATTTT
NA	TRBV5-1	TRBJ1-6	NA	CASSWNTWPGQKNSPLHF	TGCGCCAGCAGCTGGAATACTTGGCCAGGGCAGAAAAATTCACCCCTCCACTTT
NA	TRBV7-2	TRBJ2-2	TRBD2	CASTGTSGIVPGELFF	TGTGCCAGCACCGGGACTAGCGGGATCGTCCCCGGGGAGCTGTTTTTT
NA	TRBV11-2	TRBJ1-2	NA	CASSLGPTSYGYTF	TGTGCCAGCAGCTTAGGTCCTACGAGCTATGGCTACACCTTC
few	TRBV5-8	TRBJ1-5	NA	CASSLEHNQPQHF	TGTGCCAGCAGCTTGGAGCACAATCAGCCCCAGCATTTT
NA	TRBV7-8	TRBJ1-2	NA	CASSSLTDYGYTF	TGTGCCAGCAGCTCACTGACAGATTATGGCTACACCTTC
NA	TRBV5-1	TRBJ2-4	TRBD2	CASSPGGLAKNIQYF	TGCGCCAGCAGCCCGGGAGGGTTAGCCAAAAACATTCAGTACTTC
NA	TRBV2	TRBJ2-1	TRBD2	CASSGLAGAPRFPYNEQFF	TGTGCCAGCAGTGGATTAGCGGGAGCCCCCCGATTCCCCTACAATGAGCAGTTCTTC
NA	TRBV29-1	TRBJ1-1	NA	CSVESPGRERTEAFF	TGCAGCGTTGAGTCGCCGGGCAGGGAACGCACTGAAGCTTTCTTT
NA	TRBV18	TRBJ1-2	NA	CASSPQEGPYGYTF	TGTGCCAGCTCACCCCAGGAGGGGCCCTATGGCTACACCTTC
NA	TRBV27	TRBJ1-2	TRBD1	CASSPSRRGTGAYYGYTF	TGTGCCAGCAGTCCCTCCCGGAGGGGAACAGGGGCCTACTATGGCTACACCTTC
few	TRBV6-5	TRBJ2-7	TRBD1	CASGQGAKYEQYF	TGTGCCAGCGGACAGGGGGCTAAGTACGAGCAGTACTTC
NA	TRBV3-1/TRBV3-2	TRBJ2-2	TRBD1	CASSQGWTGDTGELFF	TGTGCCAGCAGCCAAGGCTGGACAGGGGACACCGGGGAGCTGTTTTTT
few	TRBV2	TRBJ1-4	TRBD1	CASTDRRGEKLFF	TGTGCCAGTACGGACAGGAGGGGTGAAAAACTGTTTTTT
NA	TRBV6-2/TRBV6-3	TRBJ2-1	TRBD2	CASSTGTRYNEQFF	TGTGCCAGCAGTACCGGGACTAGATACAATGAGCAGTTCTTC
NA	TRBV25-1	TRBJ2-7	TRBD1	CASSGLQGEPYEQYF	TGTGCCAGCAGTGGTTTACAGGGGGAACCCTACGAGCAGTACTTC
NA	TRBV30	TRBJ1-2	TRBD1	CAGRSRGLGYTF	TGTGCCGGGAGGAGCAGGGGGCTTGGCTACACCTTC
NA	TRBV10-1	TRBJ2-3	NA	CASSCSVTSTDTQYF	TGCGCCAGCAGTTGTTCCGTTACTAGCACAGATACGCAGTATTTT
NA	TRBV5-1	TRBJ1-1	NA	CASSLGNTGNTEAFF	TGCGCCAGCAGCTTGGGAAATACGGGAAACACTGAAGCTTTCTTT
NA	TRBV10-3	TRBJ1-5	NA	CAISESLFTGPQHF	TGTGCCATCAGTGAGTCCCTCTTCACAGGGCCCCAGCATTTT